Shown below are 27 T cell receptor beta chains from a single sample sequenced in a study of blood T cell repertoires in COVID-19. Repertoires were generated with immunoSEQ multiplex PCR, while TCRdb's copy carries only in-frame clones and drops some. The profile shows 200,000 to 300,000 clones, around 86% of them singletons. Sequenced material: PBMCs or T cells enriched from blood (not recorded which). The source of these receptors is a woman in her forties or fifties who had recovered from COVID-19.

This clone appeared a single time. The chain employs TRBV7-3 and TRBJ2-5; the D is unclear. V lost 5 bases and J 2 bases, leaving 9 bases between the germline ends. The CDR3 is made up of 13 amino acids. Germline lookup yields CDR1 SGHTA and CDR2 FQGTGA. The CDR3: CASSRVGQETQYF. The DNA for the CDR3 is TGTGCCAGCAGCCGGGTTGGACAAGAGACCCAGTACTTC.

CDR3 protein: CASSLGAENYGYTF. The CDR3 nucleotides are TGCGCCAGCAGCTTGGGGGCCGAGAACTATGGCTACACCTTC. This chain uses TRBV5-1 with TRBJ1-2, with no clear D. Germline assignment: CDR1 SGHRS and CDR2 YFSETQ. CDR3 length equals 14 residues. V was cut by 0 bases and J by 2 bases, with 8 bases left in between.

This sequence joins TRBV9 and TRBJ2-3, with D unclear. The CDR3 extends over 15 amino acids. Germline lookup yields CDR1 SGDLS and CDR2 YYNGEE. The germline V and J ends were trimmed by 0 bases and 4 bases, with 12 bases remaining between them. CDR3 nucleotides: TGTGCCAGCAGCGTAGCTACGTCAGGTCCAGATACGCAGTATTTT. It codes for CASSVATSGPDTQYF.

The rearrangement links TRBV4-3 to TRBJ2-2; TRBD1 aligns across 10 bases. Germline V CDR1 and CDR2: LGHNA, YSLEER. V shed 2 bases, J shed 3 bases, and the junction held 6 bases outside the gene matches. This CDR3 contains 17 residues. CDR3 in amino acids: CASSQRQGATDTGELFF. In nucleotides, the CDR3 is TGCGCCAGCAGCCAACGACAGGGGGCAACAGACACCGGGGAGCTGTTTTTT.

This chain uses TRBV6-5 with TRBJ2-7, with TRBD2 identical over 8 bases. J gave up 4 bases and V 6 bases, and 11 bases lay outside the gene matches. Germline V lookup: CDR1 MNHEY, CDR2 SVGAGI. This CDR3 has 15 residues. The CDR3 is CASSLRGTRSYEQYF. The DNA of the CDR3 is TGTGCCAGCAGCCTTAGAGGGACTAGATCTTACGAGCAGTACTTC.

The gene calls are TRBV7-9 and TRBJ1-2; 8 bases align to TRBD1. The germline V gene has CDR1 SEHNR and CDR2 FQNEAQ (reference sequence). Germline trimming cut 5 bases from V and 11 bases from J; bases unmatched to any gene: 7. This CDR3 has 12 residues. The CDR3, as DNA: TGTGCCAGCAGCAGGACAGGGCCTGAATACACCTTC. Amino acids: CASSRTGPEYTF.

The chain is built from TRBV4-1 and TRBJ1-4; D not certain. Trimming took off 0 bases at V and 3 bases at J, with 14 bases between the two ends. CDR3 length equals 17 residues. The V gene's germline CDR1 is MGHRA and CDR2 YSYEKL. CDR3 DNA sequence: TGCGCCAGCAGCCAAGATCCCCGTTCTACGGCTAATGAAAAACTGTTTTTT. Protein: CASSQDPRSTANEKLFF.

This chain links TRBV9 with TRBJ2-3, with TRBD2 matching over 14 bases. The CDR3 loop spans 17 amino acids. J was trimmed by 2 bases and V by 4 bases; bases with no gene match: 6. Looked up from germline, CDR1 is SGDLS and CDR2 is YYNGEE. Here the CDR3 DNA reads TGTGCCAGCAGCCCTCGGACTAGCGGGGGGCTCACAGATACGCAGTATTTT. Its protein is CASSPRTSGGLTDTQYF.

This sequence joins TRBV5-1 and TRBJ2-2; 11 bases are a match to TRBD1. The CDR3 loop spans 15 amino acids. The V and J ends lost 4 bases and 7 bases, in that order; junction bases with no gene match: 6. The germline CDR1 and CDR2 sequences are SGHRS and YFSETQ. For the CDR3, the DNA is TGCGCCAGCAGCGCGGGACAGGGGGGTATCGGGGAGCTGTTTTTT. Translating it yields CASSAGQGGIGELFF.

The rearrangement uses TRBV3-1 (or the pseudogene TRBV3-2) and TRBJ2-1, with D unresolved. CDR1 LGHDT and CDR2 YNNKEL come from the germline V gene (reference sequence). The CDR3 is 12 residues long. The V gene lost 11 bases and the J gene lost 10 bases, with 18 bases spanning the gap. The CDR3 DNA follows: TGTGCCCCCGACCCCGAGGCGAGGGAGCAGTTCTTC. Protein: CAPDPEAREQFF.

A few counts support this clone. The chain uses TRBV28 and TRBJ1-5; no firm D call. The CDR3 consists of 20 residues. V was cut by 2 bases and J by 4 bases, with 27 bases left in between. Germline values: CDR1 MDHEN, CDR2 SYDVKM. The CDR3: CASSLRLGTGIRRVNQPQHF. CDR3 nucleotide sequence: TGTGCCAGCAGTTTACGATTGGGAACGGGAATAAGGAGGGTTAATCAGCCCCAGCATTTT.

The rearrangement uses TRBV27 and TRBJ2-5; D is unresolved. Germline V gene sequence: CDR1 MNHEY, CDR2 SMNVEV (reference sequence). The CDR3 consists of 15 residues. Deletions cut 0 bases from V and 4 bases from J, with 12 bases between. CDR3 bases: TGTGCCAGCAGTTTATCGAGCACCGCCGGAGAGACCCAGTACTTC. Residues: CASSLSSTAGETQYF.

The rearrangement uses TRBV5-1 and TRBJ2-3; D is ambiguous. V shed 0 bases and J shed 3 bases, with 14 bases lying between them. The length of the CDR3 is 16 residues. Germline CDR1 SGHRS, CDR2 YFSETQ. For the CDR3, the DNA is TGCGCCAGCAGCTTGGCCCTGGCCCCCGGGACAGATACGCAGTATTTT. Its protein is CASSLALAPGTDTQYF.

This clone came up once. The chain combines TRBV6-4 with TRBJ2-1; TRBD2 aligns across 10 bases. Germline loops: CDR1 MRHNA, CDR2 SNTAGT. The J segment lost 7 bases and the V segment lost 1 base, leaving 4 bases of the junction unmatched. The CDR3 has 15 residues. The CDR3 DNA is TGTGCCAGCAGTGACTTAGCGGGGGGCTTGAATGAGCAGTTCTTC. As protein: CASSDLAGGLNEQFF.

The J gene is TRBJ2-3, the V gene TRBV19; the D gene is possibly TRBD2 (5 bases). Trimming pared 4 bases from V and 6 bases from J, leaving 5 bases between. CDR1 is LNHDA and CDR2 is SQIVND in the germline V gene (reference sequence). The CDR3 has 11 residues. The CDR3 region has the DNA TGTGCCAGTAGTAGCGGGGATACGCAGTATTTT. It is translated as CASSSGDTQYF.

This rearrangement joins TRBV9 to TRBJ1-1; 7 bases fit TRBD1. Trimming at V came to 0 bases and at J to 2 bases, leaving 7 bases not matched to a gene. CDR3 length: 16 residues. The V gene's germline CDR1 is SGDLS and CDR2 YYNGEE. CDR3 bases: TGTGCCAGCAGCGTAGGAAGGGACAGACTAAACACTGAAGCTTTCTTT. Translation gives CASSVGRDRLNTEAFF. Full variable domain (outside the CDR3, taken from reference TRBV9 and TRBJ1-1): DSGVTQTPKHLITATGQRVTLRCSPRSGDLSVYWYQQSLDQGLQFLIQYYNGEERAKGNILERFSAQQFPDLHSELNLSSLELGDSALYFCASSVGRDRLNTEAFFGQGTRLTVV.

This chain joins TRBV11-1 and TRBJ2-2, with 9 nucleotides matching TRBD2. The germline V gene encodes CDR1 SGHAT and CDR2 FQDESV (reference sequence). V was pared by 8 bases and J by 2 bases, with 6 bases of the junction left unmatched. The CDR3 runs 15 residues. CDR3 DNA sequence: TGTGCCAGCTCCCTAGCGGGGCTTAACACCGGGGAGCTGTTTTTT. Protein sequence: CASSLAGLNTGELFF.

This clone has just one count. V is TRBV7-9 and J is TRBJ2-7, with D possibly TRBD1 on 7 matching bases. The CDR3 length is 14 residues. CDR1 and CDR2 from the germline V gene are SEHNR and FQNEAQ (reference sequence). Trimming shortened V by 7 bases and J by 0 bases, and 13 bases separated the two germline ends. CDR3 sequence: CASTAGGSSYEQYF. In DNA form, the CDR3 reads TGTGCCAGCACCGCAGGGGGGAGCTCCTACGAGCAGTACTTC.

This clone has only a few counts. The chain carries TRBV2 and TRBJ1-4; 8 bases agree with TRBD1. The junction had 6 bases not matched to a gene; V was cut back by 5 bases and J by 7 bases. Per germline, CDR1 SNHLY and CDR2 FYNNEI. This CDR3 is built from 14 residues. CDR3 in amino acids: CASSYTDRAEKLFF. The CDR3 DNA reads TGTGCCAGCAGTTACACGGACAGGGCTGAAAAACTGTTTTTT.

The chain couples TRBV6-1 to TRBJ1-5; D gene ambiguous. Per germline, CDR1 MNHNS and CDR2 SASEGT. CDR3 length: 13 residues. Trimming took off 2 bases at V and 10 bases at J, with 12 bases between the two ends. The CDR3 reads CASSETGIGPQHF. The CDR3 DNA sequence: TGTGCCAGCAGTGAAACGGGGATAGGTCCCCAGCATTTT.

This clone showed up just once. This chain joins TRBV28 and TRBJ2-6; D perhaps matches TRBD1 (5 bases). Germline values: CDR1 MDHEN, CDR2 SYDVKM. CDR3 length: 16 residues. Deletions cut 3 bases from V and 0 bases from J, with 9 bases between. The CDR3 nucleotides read TGTGCCAGCAGTTTCGGGCAGGGCTCTGGGGCCAACGTCCTGACTTTC. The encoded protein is CASSFGQGSGANVLTF.

The CDR3 bases are TGCGCCAGCAGTCAATCGAGGCGGAATCAGCCCCAGCATTTT. Translated, it gives CASSQSRRNQPQHF. The genes are TRBV23-1 and TRBJ1-5; unclear D gene. TRBV23-1 is flagged as an ORF with uncertain function. V was shortened by 0 bases and J by 4 bases, with 7 bases between the two germline ends. CDR3 length: 14 residues.

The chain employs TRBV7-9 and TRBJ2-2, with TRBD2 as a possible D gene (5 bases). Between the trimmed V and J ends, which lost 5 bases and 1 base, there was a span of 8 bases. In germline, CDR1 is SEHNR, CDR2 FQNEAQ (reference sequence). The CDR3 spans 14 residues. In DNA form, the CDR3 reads TGTGCCAGCAGCCAGGACTGGAACACCGGGGAGCTGTTTTTT. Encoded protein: CASSQDWNTGELFF.

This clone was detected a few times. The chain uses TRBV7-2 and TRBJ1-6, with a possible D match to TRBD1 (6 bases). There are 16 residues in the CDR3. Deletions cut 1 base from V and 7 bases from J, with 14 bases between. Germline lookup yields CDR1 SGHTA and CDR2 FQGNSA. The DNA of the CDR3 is TGTGCCAGCAGCTTAGTAGGCAGGGGATCAAATTCACCCCTCCACTTT. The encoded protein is CASSLVGRGSNSPLHF.

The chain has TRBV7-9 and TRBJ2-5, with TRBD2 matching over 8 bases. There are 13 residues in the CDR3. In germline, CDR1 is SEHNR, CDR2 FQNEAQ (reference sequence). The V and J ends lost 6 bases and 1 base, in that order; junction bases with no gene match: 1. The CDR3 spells CASRLAGQETQYF. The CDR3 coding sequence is TGTGCCAGCAGGCTAGCGGGCCAAGAGACCCAGTACTTC. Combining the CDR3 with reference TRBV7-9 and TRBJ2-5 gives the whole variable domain DTGVSQNPRHKITKRGQNVTFRCDPISEHNRLYWYRQTLGQGPEFLTYFQNEAQLEKSRLLSDRFSAERPKGSFSTLEIQRTEQGDSAMYLCASRLAGQETQYFGPGTRLLVL.

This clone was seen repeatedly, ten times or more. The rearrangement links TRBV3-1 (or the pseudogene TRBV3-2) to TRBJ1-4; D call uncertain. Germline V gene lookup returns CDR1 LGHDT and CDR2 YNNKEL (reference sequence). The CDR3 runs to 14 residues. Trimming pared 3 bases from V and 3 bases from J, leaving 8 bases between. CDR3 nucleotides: TGTGCCAGCAGCCATGGACTCCCTAATGAAAAACTGTTTTTT. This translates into CASSHGLPNEKLFF.

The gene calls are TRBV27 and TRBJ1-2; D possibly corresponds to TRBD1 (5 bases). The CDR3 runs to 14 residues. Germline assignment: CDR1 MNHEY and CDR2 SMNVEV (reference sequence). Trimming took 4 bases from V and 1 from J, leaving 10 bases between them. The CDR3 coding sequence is TGTGCCAGCAGTTCGGGGACTTATAACTATGGCTACACCTTC. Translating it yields CASSSGTYNYGYTF.